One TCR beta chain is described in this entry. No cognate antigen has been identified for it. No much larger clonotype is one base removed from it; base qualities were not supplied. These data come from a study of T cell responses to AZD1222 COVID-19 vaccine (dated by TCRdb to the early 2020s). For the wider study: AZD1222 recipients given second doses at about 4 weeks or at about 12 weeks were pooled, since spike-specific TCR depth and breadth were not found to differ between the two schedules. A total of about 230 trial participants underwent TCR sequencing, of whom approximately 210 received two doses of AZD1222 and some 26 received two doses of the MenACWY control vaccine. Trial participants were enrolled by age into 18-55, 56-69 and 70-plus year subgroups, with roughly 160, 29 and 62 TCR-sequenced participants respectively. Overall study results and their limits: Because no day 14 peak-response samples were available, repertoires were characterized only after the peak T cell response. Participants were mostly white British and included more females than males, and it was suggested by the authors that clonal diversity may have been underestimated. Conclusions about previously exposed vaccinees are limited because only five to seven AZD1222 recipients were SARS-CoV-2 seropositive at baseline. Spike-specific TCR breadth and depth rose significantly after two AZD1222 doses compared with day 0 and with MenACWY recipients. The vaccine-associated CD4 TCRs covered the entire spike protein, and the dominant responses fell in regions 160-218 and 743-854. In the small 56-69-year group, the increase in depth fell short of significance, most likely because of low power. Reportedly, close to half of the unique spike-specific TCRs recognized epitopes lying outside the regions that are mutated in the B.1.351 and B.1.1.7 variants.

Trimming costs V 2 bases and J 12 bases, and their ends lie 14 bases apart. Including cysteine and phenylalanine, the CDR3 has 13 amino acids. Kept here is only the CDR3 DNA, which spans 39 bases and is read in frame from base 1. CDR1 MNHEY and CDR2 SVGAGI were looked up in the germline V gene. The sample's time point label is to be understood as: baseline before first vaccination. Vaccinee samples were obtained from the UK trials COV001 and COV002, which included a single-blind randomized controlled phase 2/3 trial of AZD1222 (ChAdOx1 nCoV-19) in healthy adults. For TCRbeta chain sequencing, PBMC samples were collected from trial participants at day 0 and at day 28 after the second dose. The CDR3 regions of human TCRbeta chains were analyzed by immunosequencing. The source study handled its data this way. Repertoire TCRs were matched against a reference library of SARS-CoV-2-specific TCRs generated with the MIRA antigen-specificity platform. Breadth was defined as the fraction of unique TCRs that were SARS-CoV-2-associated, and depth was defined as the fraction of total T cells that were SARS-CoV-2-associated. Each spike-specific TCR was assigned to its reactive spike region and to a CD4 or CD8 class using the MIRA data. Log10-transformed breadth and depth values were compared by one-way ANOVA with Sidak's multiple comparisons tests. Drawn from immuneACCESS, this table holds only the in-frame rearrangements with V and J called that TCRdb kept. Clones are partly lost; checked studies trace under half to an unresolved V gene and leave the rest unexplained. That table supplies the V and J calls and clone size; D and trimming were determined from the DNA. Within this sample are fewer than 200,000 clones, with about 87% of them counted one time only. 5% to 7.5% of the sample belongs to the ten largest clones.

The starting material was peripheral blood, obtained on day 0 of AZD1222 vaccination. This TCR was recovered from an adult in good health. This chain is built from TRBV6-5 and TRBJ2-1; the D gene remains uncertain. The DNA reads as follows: TGTGCCAGCAGTTACCGGCCTAAGGTTGTGCAGTTCTTC. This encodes CASSYRPKVVQFF.